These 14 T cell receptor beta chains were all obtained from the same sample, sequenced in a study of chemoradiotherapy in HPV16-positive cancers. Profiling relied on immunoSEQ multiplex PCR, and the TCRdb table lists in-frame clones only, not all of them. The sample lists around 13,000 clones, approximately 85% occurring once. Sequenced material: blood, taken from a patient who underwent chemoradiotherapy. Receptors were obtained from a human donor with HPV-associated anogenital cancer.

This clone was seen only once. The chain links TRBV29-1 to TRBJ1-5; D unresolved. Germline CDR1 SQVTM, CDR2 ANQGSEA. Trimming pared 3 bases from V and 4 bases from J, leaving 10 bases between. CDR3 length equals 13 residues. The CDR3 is CSVEEQGNQPQHF. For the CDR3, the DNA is TGCAGCGTTGAGGAACAAGGAAATCAGCCCCAGCATTTT.

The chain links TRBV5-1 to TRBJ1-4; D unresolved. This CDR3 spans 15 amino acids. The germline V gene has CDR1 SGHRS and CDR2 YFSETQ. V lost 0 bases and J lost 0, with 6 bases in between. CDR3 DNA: TGCGCCAGCAGCTTGGCTCAGGCAACTAATGAAAAACTGTTTTTT. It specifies CASSLAQATNEKLFF.

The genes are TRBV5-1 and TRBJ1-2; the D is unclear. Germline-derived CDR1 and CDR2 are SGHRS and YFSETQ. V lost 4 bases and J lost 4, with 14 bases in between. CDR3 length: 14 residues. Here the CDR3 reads CASSIWLRAYGYTF. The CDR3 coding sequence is TGCGCCAGCAGCATATGGTTGAGGGCCTATGGCTACACCTTC.

For the CDR3, the DNA is TGTGCCAGCAGCCCGCTGACAGGGGAGTATGGCTACACCTTC. Translated: CASSPLTGEYGYTF. This sequence joins TRBV4-2 and TRBJ1-2; 8 nucleotides agree with TRBD1. Germline-derived CDR1 and CDR2 are LGHNA and YNFKEQ. J was trimmed by 5 bases and V by 4 bases; bases with no gene match: 6. The CDR3 totals 14 residues.

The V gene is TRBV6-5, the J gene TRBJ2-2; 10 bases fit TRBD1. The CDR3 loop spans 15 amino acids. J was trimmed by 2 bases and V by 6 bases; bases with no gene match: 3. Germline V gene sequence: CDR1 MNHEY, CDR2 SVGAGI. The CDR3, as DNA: TGTGCCAGCAGCAGACAGGGGGCTAACACCGGGGAGCTGTTTTTT. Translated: CASSRQGANTGELFF.

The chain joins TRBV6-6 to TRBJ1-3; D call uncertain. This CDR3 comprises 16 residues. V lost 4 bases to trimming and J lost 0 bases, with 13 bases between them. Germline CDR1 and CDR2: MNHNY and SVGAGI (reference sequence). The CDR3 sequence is CASSWSPFNSGNTIYF. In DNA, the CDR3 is TGTGCCAGCAGTTGGAGTCCATTCAACTCTGGAAACACCATATATTTT.

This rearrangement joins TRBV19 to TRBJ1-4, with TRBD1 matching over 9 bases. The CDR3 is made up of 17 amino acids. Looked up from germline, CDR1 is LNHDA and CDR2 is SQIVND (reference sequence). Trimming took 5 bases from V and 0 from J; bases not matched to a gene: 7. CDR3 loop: CASSAGTGLTTNEKLFF. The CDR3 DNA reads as TGTGCCAGTAGTGCCGGGACAGGGTTGACAACTAATGAAAAACTGTTTTTT.

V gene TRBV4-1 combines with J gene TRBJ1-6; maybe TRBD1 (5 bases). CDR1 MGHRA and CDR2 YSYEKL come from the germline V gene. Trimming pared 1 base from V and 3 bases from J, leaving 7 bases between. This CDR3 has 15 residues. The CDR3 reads CASSQGRDYNSPLHF. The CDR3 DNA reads TGCGCCAGCAGCCAAGGCAGGGACTATAATTCACCCCTCCACTTT.

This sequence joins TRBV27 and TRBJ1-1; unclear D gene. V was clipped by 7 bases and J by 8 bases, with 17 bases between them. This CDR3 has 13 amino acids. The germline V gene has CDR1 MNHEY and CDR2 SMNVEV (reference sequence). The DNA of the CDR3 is TGTGCCAGCACCTCCGGGGTGGGCGGGGAAGCTTTCTTT. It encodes CASTSGVGGEAFF.

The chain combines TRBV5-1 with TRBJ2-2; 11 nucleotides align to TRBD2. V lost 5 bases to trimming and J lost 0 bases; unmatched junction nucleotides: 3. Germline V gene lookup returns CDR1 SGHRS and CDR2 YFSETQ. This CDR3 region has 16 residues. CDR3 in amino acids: CASSTLAGANTGELFF. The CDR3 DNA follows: TGCGCCAGCAGTACACTAGCGGGGGCGAACACCGGGGAGCTGTTTTTT.

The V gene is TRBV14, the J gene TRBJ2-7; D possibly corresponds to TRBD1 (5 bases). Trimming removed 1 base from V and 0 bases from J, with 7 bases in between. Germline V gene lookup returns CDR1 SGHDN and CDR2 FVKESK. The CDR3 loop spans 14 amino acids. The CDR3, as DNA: TGTGCCAGCAGCCAAGTTGACAGCTCCTACGAGCAGTACTTC. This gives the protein CASSQVDSSYEQYF.

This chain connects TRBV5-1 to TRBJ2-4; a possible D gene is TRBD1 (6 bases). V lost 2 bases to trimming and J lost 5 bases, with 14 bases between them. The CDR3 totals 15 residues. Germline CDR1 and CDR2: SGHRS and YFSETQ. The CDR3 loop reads CASSFSSRGQNIQYF. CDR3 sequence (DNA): TGCGCCAGCAGCTTCTCGAGCAGGGGCCAAAACATTCAGTACTTC.

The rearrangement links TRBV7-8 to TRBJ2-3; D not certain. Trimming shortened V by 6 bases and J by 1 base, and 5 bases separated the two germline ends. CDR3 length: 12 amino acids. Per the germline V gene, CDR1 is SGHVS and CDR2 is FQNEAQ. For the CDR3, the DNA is TGTGCCAGCAGTTTTGGCACAGATACGCAGTATTTT. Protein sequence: CASSFGTDTQYF.

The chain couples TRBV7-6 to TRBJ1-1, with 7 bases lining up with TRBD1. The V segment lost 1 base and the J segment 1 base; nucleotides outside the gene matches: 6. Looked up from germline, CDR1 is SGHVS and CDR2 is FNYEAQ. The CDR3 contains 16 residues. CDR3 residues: CASSLETGTANTEAFF. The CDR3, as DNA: TGTGCCAGCAGCTTAGAAACCGGGACAGCGAACACTGAAGCTTTCTTT.